This T cell receptor beta chain was sequenced for a study of cytomegalovirus exposure and HLA in healthy donors. Whole-study results and caveats: Later examination showed HLA-associated TCR beta chains had greater clonal expansion than equally common others. A previous analysis found most TCR beta V segments productive roughly 87% or roughly 30% of the time. Solely CMV serostatus was available to characterize immune exposure.

V dropped 0 bases and J dropped 2 bases, with 8 bases sitting between them. The CDR3 length is 15 residues. The germline V gene encodes CDR1 SGHNT and CDR2 YYREEE (reference sequence). The PCR contained 60 Vbeta and 13 Jbeta primers. In the original analysis: In a later analysis, around 11 million of some 80 million unique beta chains occurred in at least two donors. Sequenced by immunoSEQ multiplex PCR; TCRdb stores in-frame clones only, minus some. The DNA gave D and trimming, while V, J and clone size come from that table. This sample has 100,000 or so clones; about four fifths occur once, and the top ten carry about 5.5%. To note about this clone: Antigen specificity is unknown.

The TCR sequence derives from a man aged 40-50 years in good health and CMV-seropositive. The sequenced sample consisted of PBMCs. V is TRBV5-4 and J is TRBJ1-4; D is undetermined. The CDR3 nucleotides read TGTGCCAGCAGCTTGGGAGGGTCTACTAATGAAAAACTGTTTTTT. Its protein is CASSLGGSTNEKLFF.